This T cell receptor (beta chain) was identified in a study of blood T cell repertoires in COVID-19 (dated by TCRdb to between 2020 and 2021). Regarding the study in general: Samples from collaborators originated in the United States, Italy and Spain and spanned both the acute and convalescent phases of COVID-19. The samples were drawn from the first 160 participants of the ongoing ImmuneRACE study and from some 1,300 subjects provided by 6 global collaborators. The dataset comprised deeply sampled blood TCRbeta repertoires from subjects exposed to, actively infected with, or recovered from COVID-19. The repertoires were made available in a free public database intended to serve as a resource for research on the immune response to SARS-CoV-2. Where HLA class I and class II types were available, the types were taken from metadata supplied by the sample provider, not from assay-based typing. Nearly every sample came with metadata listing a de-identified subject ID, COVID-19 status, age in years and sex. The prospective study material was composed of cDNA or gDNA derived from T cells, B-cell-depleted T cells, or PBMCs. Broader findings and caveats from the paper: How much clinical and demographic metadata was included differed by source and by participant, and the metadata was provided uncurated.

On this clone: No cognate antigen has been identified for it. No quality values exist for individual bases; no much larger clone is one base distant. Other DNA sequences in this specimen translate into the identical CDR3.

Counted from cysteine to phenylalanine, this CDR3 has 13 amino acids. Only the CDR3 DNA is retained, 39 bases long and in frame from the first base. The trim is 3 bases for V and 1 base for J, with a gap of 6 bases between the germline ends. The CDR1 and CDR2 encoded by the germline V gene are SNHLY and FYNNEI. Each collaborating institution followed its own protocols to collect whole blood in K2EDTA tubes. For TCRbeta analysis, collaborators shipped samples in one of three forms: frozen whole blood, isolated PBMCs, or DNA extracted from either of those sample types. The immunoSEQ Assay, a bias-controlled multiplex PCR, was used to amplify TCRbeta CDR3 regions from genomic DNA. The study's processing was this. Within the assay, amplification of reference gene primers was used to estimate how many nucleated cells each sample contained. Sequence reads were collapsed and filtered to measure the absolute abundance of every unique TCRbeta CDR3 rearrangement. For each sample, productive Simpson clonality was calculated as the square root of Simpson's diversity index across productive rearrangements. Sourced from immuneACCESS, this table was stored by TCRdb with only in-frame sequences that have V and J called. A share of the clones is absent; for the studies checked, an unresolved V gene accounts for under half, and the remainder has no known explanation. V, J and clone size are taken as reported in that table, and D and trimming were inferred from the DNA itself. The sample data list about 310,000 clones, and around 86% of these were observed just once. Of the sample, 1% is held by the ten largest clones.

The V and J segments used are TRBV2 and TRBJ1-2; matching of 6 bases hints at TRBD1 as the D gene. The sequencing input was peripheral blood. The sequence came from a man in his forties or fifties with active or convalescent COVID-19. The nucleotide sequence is TGTGCCAGCAGTGACAGGGGTAACTATGGCTACACCTTC. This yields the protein CASSDRGNYGYTF.